These T cell receptor beta chains were read from a single sample in a study of OX40 agonist ivuxolimab in advanced cancers. Using immunoSEQ multiplex PCR, the repertoire was profiled, and TCRdb retains in-frame clones only, with some absent. This sample has 95,000 to 100,000 clones, with 70% to 85% found just once. Sequenced here: CD4+ or CD8+ T cells sorted from blood, sampled in a trial of the OX40 agonist ivuxolimab. The source of these receptors is an adult with an advanced solid tumor such as melanoma, head and neck, liver or kidney cancer. Both conserved end residues are part of each CDR3. Fields, in order: D gene, clone size, V gene, J gene, CDR3 protein, CDR3 DNA. D genes are given only for firm matches. The size field is filled for only some rows; it gives once, few, many or a size class.

D: TRBD1
size: NA
V: TRBV7-2
J: TRBJ1-4
CDR3: CASSPTGGNEKLFF
DNA: TGTGCCAGCAGCCCCACAGGGGGGAATGAAAAACTGTTTTTT

D: NA
size: few
V: TRBV18
J: TRBJ1-2
CDR3: CASSDNNYGYTF
DNA: TGTGCCAGCTCTGACAATAACTATGGCTACACCTTC

D: NA
size: few
V: TRBV4-1
J: TRBJ1-2
CDR3: CASSQGWVDTNYGYTF
DNA: TGCGCCAGCAGCCAAGGATGGGTAGATACAAACTATGGCTACACCTTC

D: NA
size: NA
V: TRBV6-5
J: TRBJ1-2
CDR3: CASTQDVNYGYTF
DNA: TGTGCCAGCACCCAGGACGTTAACTATGGCTACACCTTC

D: NA
size: NA
V: TRBV18
J: TRBJ1-1
CDR3: CASSPPTTAALNTEAFF
DNA: TGTGCCAGCTCACCACCCACGACAGCGGCCTTGAACACTGAAGCTTTCTTT

D: TRBD1
size: NA
V: TRBV7-2
J: TRBJ1-1
CDR3: CASSQGQGITEAFF
DNA: TGTGCCAGCAGCCAGGGACAGGGAATCACTGAAGCTTTCTTT

D: NA
size: NA
V: TRBV6-5
J: TRBJ2-7
CDR3: CASQPRGLVYEQYF
DNA: TGTGCCAGTCAGCCCAGGGGATTGGTATACGAGCAGTACTTC

D: NA
size: few
V: TRBV7-8
J: TRBJ1-1
CDR3: CASSLAVGQTAFF
DNA: TGTGCCAGCAGCTTAGCGGTAGGGCAAACGGCTTTCTTT

D: TRBD1
size: NA
V: TRBV11-2
J: TRBJ2-7
CDR3: CASSSLAGGSVEQYF
DNA: TGTGCCAGCAGCTCCCTGGCAGGGGGCTCGGTCGAGCAGTACTTC

D: NA
size: NA
V: TRBV7-9
J: TRBJ1-3
CDR3: CASSTTPNTIYF
DNA: TGTGCCAGCAGCACGACCCCAAACACCATATATTTT

D: TRBD1
size: NA
V: TRBV5-1
J: TRBJ2-3
CDR3: CASSSGTVRGTQYF
DNA: TGCGCCAGCAGCTCCGGGACAGTTCGGGGTACGCAGTATTTT

D: NA
size: once
V: TRBV10-3
J: TRBJ1-5
CDR3: CAISDFGGGNYQPQHF
DNA: TGTGCCATCAGTGATTTTGGGGGGGGGAATTATCAGCCCCAGCATTTT

D: TRBD2
size: NA
V: TRBV6-5
J: TRBJ2-3
CDR3: CASSYSRIAGGTQYF
DNA: TGTGCCAGCAGTTACTCGCGAATAGCGGGAGGAACGCAGTATTTT

D: TRBD1
size: NA
V: TRBV2
J: TRBJ1-1
CDR3: CASRATGTGQNTEAFF
DNA: TGTGCCAGCAGAGCAACCGGGACAGGCCAGAACACTGAAGCTTTCTTT

D: NA
size: few
V: TRBV13
J: TRBJ1-5
CDR3: CASSLSNQPQHF
DNA: TGTGCCAGCAGCTTATCGAATCAGCCCCAGCATTTT

D: TRBD1
size: many
V: TRBV7-9
J: TRBJ1-1
CDR3: CASSPDRGHGTEAFF
DNA: TGTGCCAGCAGCCCGGACAGGGGGCATGGGACTGAAGCTTTCTTT

D: NA
size: NA
V: TRBV5-6
J: TRBJ1-5
CDR3: CASSLVGGNQPQHF
DNA: TGTGCCAGCAGCTTGGTCGGGGGCAATCAGCCCCAGCATTTT

D: TRBD2
size: once
V: TRBV7-2
J: TRBJ2-3
CDR3: CASSSSGGSTDTQYF
DNA: TGTGCCAGCAGCTCTAGCGGGGGGAGCACAGATACGCAGTATTTT

D: TRBD1
size: NA
V: TRBV19
J: TRBJ1-2
CDR3: CASSTGTEIYGYTF
DNA: TGTGCCAGTAGCACCGGGACAGAAATCTATGGCTACACCTTC

D: NA
size: NA
V: TRBV5-1
J: TRBJ1-1
CDR3: CASSSSSLNTEAFF
DNA: TGCGCCAGCAGCTCGAGCAGCTTGAACACTGAAGCTTTCTTT

D: TRBD2
size: NA
V: TRBV7-2
J: TRBJ2-7
CDR3: CASSSTRLAGRYEQYF
DNA: TGTGCCAGCAGCTCGACTCGACTAGCGGGACGATACGAGCAGTACTTC

D: NA
size: NA
V: TRBV12-5
J: TRBJ2-3
CDR3: CASGLPPAAGDTQYF
DNA: TGTGCTAGTGGTTTGCCCCCCGCAGCGGGTGATACGCAGTATTTT

D: TRBD1
size: once
V: TRBV29-1
J: TRBJ1-1
CDR3: CSVPRGRRDTEAFF
DNA: TGCAGCGTTCCCAGGGGGCGGAGAGACACTGAAGCTTTCTTT

D: TRBD2
size: NA
V: TRBV13
J: TRBJ2-3
CDR3: CASSITGTSGGAPSTDTQYF
DNA: TGTGCCAGCAGCATAACCGGGACTAGCGGGGGGGCTCCTAGCACAGATACGCAGTATTTT

D: NA
size: NA
V: TRBV11-2
J: TRBJ2-1
CDR3: CASSLKEGVYNEQFF
DNA: TGTGCCAGCAGCCTTAAAGAGGGAGTCTACAATGAGCAGTTCTTC

D: NA
size: NA
V: TRBV19
J: TRBJ2-3
CDR3: CASSISESTDTQYF
DNA: TGTGCCAGTAGTATATCTGAGAGCACAGATACGCAGTATTTT

D: NA
size: NA
V: TRBV20-1
J: TRBJ2-1
CDR3: CSAKWGYEQFF
DNA: TGCAGTGCTAAGTGGGGGTATGAGCAGTTCTTC